The 31 T cell receptor beta chains presented below share a single source sample, sequenced in a study of shared clonotypes between healthy human individuals (dated by TCRdb to between 2020 and 2021). The method behind the library was the immunoSEQ multiplex PCR assay. TCRdb re-hosts the immuneACCESS table, in-frame sequences only. Its copies lack some clones; in the studies checked, an unresolved V gene accounts for under half of them, and the cause for the rest is not known. Across this sample there are roughly 490,000 clones, with about three quarters seen only once. The ten largest clones take up around 13% of the sample. Sequencing was done on a sample of PBMCs. Every receptor here comes from a woman in her thirties or forties in good health. Some clones in this sample may be carry-over from other donors' samples.

The J gene is TRBJ1-2, the V gene TRBV30; D remains ambiguous. Per germline, CDR1 GTSNPN and CDR2 SVGIG (reference sequence). V was pared by 2 bases and J by 4 bases, with 11 bases between. The CDR3 is 13 residues long. The CDR3 DNA reads TGTGCCTGGAGTATAGCCCACCGCTATGGCTACACCTTC. Translating it yields CAWSIAHRYGYTF.

V gene TRBV5-1 combines with J gene TRBJ2-1; TRBD2 aligns across 11 bases. Germline CDR1 is SGHRS and CDR2 is YFSETQ. The CDR3 length is 16 residues. Trimming removed 0 bases from V and 4 bases from J; junction bases left unmatched: 3. CDR3 residues: CASSLAPSGGYNEQFF. The CDR3 nucleotides read TGCGCCAGCAGCTTGGCTCCTAGCGGGGGGTACAATGAGCAGTTCTTC.

Regarding this clone: Other DNA variants within this sample encode the same CDR3. V usage is TRBV5-4 and J usage is TRBJ2-1; 8 bases agree with TRBD1. This CDR3 spans 16 amino acids. V gave up 2 bases and J gave up 6 bases; unmatched junction bases: 10. CDR1 SGHNT and CDR2 YYREEE come from the germline V gene (reference sequence). CDR3 in DNA: TGTGCCAGCAGCTTCGCGAAACAGGGGGGTGTCAATGAGCAGTTCTTC. Translated, it gives CASSFAKQGGVNEQFF.

This chain connects TRBV18 to TRBJ2-3; D is undetermined. The ends were cut back, 3 bases at V and 2 bases at J, with 12 bases in the middle. Germline V lookup: CDR1 KGHSH, CDR2 LQKENI. This CDR3 contains 15 residues. The chain's CDR3 is CASSPQPKFTDTQYF. The CDR3 nucleotides read TGTGCCAGCTCACCTCAACCCAAATTCACAGATACGCAGTATTTT.

This clone came up a few times. V usage is TRBV7-6 and J usage is TRBJ2-2; tentatively, D is TRBD2 (5 bases). CDR1 is SGHVS, CDR2 FNYEAQ, per germline. The V end was cut by 2 bases, the J end by 1 base, with 11 bases between. The CDR3 is made up of 16 amino acids. The CDR3 region is CASSLRLEGNTGELFF. The CDR3 DNA reads as TGTGCCAGCAGCTTAAGGCTAGAGGGGAACACCGGGGAGCTGTTTTTT.

This chain joins TRBV6-5 and TRBJ1-3; no clear D gene. Germline-derived CDR1 and CDR2 are MNHEY and SVGAGI. Trimming removed 3 bases from V and 0 bases from J, with 9 bases in between. The CDR3 extends over 15 amino acids. CDR3 loop: CASSYSQYSGNTIYF. The CDR3 bases are TGTGCCAGCAGTTATAGCCAGTACTCTGGAAACACCATATATTTT.

This chain uses TRBV28 with TRBJ2-3, with 16 bases fitting TRBD2. The ends lost 10 bases at V and 4 bases at J; junction bases unmatched: 5. Germline CDR1 and CDR2: MDHEN and SYDVKM. The CDR3 has 15 residues. The chain's CDR3 is CATGTSGRAPDTQYF. The DNA for the CDR3 is TGTGCCACCGGGACTAGCGGGAGGGCCCCAGATACGCAGTATTTT.

J is TRBJ1-2 and V is TRBV2; D possibly corresponds to TRBD1 (6 bases). The CDR3 extends over 13 amino acids. The V gene lost 2 bases and the J gene lost 7 bases, with 11 bases spanning the gap. In germline, CDR1 is SNHLY, CDR2 FYNNEI. CDR3 DNA sequence: TGTGCCAGCAGTGAACGGGAGGGGGTTGGCTACACCTTC. It codes for CASSEREGVGYTF.

This chain uses TRBV11-2 with TRBJ2-3, with TRBD2 identical over 9 bases. The CDR3 is made up of 16 amino acids. CDR1 and CDR2 (germline): SGHAT, FQNNGV. V gave up 2 bases and J gave up 3 bases; unmatched junction bases: 6. The CDR3 reads CASSLSWTSDTDTQYF. The DNA of the CDR3 is TGTGCCAGCAGCTTATCCTGGACTAGCGATACAGATACGCAGTATTTT.

The chain is built from TRBV6-1 and TRBJ2-7; D tentatively reads TRBD1 or TRBD2 (5 bases each). The germline V gene has CDR1 MNHNS and CDR2 SASEGT. This CDR3 has 14 residues. The ends were cut back, 6 bases at V and 0 bases at J, with 12 bases in the middle. Here the CDR3 DNA reads TGTGCCAGCAGGACTGGGACCGCCTCCTACGAGCAGTACTTC. The encoded protein is CASRTGTASYEQYF.

The sample holds many counts of this clone. The V call is TRBV6-1, the J call TRBJ2-7, with TRBD2 matching over 13 bases. CDR3 length equals 15 residues. The V segment lost 7 bases and the J segment 2 bases; nucleotides outside the gene matches: 5. The germline CDR1 and CDR2 sequences are MNHNS and SASEGT. In DNA, the CDR3 is TGTGCCAGCACAAGACTAGCGGGAGGAACCTACGAGCAGTACTTC. This gives the protein CASTRLAGGTYEQYF.

This sequence joins TRBV7-9 and TRBJ2-5, with D maybe TRBD2 (5 bases). The CDR3 consists of 13 residues. V dropped 4 bases and J dropped 1 base, with 7 bases sitting between them. CDR1 SEHNR and CDR2 FQNEAQ come from the germline V gene (reference sequence). The CDR3 DNA follows: TGTGCCAGCAGCTGGGGAGTCCAAGAGACCCAGTACTTC. Residues: CASSWGVQETQYF.

V gene TRBV5-1 combines with J gene TRBJ2-5, with a tentative D call TRBD1 (6 bases). Deletions cut 4 bases from V and 3 bases from J, with 22 bases between. The length of the CDR3 is 17 residues. Per the germline V gene, CDR1 is SGHRS and CDR2 is YFSETQ. This CDR3 reads CASSTATPGQLKETQYF. CDR3 bases: TGCGCCAGCAGCACAGCTACCCCGGGACAACTTAAAGAGACCCAGTACTTC.

Points on this clone: This CDR3 is also generated by other DNA sequences in the sample. The chain links TRBV9 to TRBJ2-5; 7 bases match TRBD1. The CDR3 has 14 residues. Trimming cost V 0 bases and J 1 base; bases outside gene matches: 0. Per germline, CDR1 SGDLS and CDR2 YYNGEE. The DNA of the CDR3 is TGTGCCAGCAGCGTAGGACAGGGCCAAGAGACCCAGTACTTC. Protein product: CASSVGQGQETQYF. The complete variable domain, with remaining parts taken from reference TRBV9 and TRBJ2-5, reads DSGVTQTPKHLITATGQRVTLRCSPRSGDLSVYWYQQSLDQGLQFLIQYYNGEERAKGNILERFSAQQFPDLHSELNLSSLELGDSALYFCASSVGQGQETQYFGPGTRLLVL.

The CDR3 protein is CASSPRGVRSYEQYF. In DNA form, the CDR3 reads TGTGCCAGCAGCCCCCGCGGTGTCCGCTCCTACGAGCAGTACTTC. The chain carries TRBV21-1 and TRBJ2-7; the DNA was not compared with TRBD2, the D call given in the table. TRBV21-1 is designated a pseudogene. This CDR3 is 15 amino acids long.

This clone was seen ten or more times. The chain couples TRBV28 to TRBJ1-1; the D gene is possibly TRBD1 (6 bases). Trimming left V 8 bases short and J 6 bases short, with 16 bases between. From germline, CDR1 is MDHEN and CDR2 SYDVKM. This CDR3 contains 13 residues. The CDR3 protein is CASHRDINAEAFF. The CDR3 DNA sequence: TGTGCCAGCCACCGGGACATAAACGCTGAAGCTTTCTTT.

This clone is a singleton in its sample. An end of the junction differs from the germline gene, which may be a read error. This chain uses TRBV5-1 with TRBJ2-1; D gene ambiguous. The CDR3 totals 15 residues. Germline V gene sequence: CDR1 SGHRS, CDR2 YFSETQ. CDR3 loop: CASRLDGPSYNEQFF. The CDR3 coding sequence is TGCGCCAGCAGATTGGACGGGCCCTCCTACAATGAGCAGTTCTTC. The entire variable domain, with the rest obtained from reference TRBV5-1 and TRBJ2-1, is as follows: KAGVTQTPRYLIKTRGQQVTLSCSPISGHRSVSWYQQTPGQGLQFLFEYFSETQRNKGNFPGRFSGRQFSNSRSEMNVSTLELGDSALYLCASRLDGPSYNEQFFGPGTRLTVL.

The chain joins TRBV20-1 to TRBJ1-1; D is uncertain. The V gene's germline CDR1 is DFQATT and CDR2 SNEGSKA (reference sequence). The CDR3 is made up of 11 amino acids. V was clipped by 4 bases and J by 1 base, with 4 bases between them. The CDR3 DNA follows: TGCAGTGCTAAGGCGAACACTGAAGCTTTCTTT. Amino acid sequence: CSAKANTEAFF.

The chain carries TRBV5-3 and TRBJ2-7; 7 bases are shared with TRBD1. TRBV5-3 is filed as an ORF, its function uncertain. V dropped 4 bases and J dropped 3; count of bases not matched to a gene: 4. The CDR3 spans 13 residues. Here the CDR3 reads CARSRTGYYEQYF. The DNA for the CDR3 is TGTGCCAGAAGCCGGACAGGTTACTACGAGCAGTACTTC.

The CDR3 loop is CASSLPGQVKDIQYF. CDR3 nucleotide sequence: TGCGCCAGCAGCCTACCCGGACAGGTTAAGGACATTCAGTACTTC. The chain is built from TRBV5-1 and TRBJ2-4; 7 bases match TRBD1. There are 15 residues in the CDR3. In germline, CDR1 is SGHRS, CDR2 YFSETQ. V shed 4 bases, J shed 8 bases, and the junction held 12 bases outside the gene matches.

The chain uses TRBV9 and TRBJ2-2; 7 nucleotides match TRBD2. V dropped 0 bases and J dropped 3; count of bases not matched to a gene: 5. The CDR3 spans 16 residues. Germline loops: CDR1 SGDLS, CDR2 YYNGEE. CDR3 nucleotides: TGTGCCAGCAGCGTAGAAGCGGGGCGGGACACCGGGGAGCTGTTTTTT. As protein: CASSVEAGRDTGELFF.

This clone was observed a handful of times. This chain connects TRBV6-4 to TRBJ2-3, with D unclear. CDR3 size: 15 residues. Germline V gives CDR1 MRHNA, CDR2 SNTAGT. V was shortened by 7 bases and J by 1 base, with 15 bases between the two germline ends. For the CDR3, the DNA is TGTGCCAGCAAAGTTGGACCCTATGGCACAGATACGCAGTATTTT. Translated, it gives CASKVGPYGTDTQYF.

The chain employs TRBV5-6 and TRBJ2-7; tentatively, D is TRBD2 (6 bases). CDR3 size: 13 residues. Trimming took off 2 bases at V and 4 bases at J, with 10 bases between the two ends. Germline CDR1 SGHDT, CDR2 YYEEEE. CDR3: CASSFAGPYEQYF. CDR3 bases: TGTGCCAGCAGCTTCGCGGGGCCTTACGAGCAGTACTTC.

This chain joins TRBV7-2 and TRBJ2-1; 7 bases fit TRBD2. This CDR3 is 17 amino acids long. CDR1 and CDR2 (germline): SGHTA, FQGNSA. V lost 5 bases to trimming and J lost 2 bases; unmatched junction nucleotides: 12. Written as DNA, the CDR3 is TGTGCCAGCAGCCCAAGACTAGCACAAAACCCCTACAATGAGCAGTTCTTC. As protein: CASSPRLAQNPYNEQFF. Filled out from reference TRBV7-2 and TRBJ2-1, the complete variable domain reads GAGVSQSPSNKVTEKGKDVELRCDPISGHTALYWYRQSLGQGLEFLIYFQGNSAPDKSGLPSDRFSAERTGGSVSTLTIQRTQQEDSAVYLCASSPRLAQNPYNEQFFGPGTRLTVL.

The V gene is TRBV5-1, the J gene TRBJ1-5; D is unclear. Trimming took 0 bases from V and 5 from J, leaving 12 bases between them. The CDR3 consists of 15 residues. Germline-derived CDR1 and CDR2 are SGHRS and YFSETQ. DNA for the CDR3: TGCGCCAGCAGCTTGGGGATGAGTGGGGATCAGCCCCAGCATTTT. This sequence encodes CASSLGMSGDQPQHF.

The genes are TRBV15 and TRBJ1-2; weak D call: TRBD1 (5 bases). This CDR3 spans 14 amino acids. V lost 0 bases and J lost 8, with 13 bases in between. Germline V CDR1 and CDR2: LNHNV, YYDKDF (reference sequence). This chain's CDR3 is CATSRDWGGGGYTF. Here the CDR3 DNA reads TGTGCCACCAGCAGAGATTGGGGCGGAGGGGGCTACACCTTC.

V usage is TRBV7-2 and J usage is TRBJ2-3, with D possibly TRBD2 on 6 matching bases. Trimming cost V 1 base and J 7 bases, with 9 bases left between them. Germline lookup yields CDR1 SGHTA and CDR2 FQGNSA. The CDR3 contains 13 residues. Here the CDR3 reads CASSLDGGNTQYF. DNA for the CDR3: TGTGCCAGCAGCTTAGATGGCGGGAATACGCAGTATTTT.

CDR3 in amino acids: CASSETSDRGSGELFF. CDR3 DNA sequence: TGCGCCAGCAGTGAGACGTCGGATAGGGGATCCGGGGAGCTGTTTTTT. This chain links TRBV10-2 with TRBJ2-2, with a possible D match to TRBD1 (5 bases). CDR1 is WSHSY, CDR2 SAAADI, per germline. Trimming took 2 bases from V and 6 from J, leaving 16 bases between them. This CDR3 comprises 16 residues.

For this clone: A much larger clone differs from this one at a single base, so this may be a read error. This CDR3 is also generated by other DNA sequences in the sample. The chain carries TRBV28 and TRBJ1-1; D is perhaps TRBD1 (5 bases). Per germline, CDR1 MDHEN and CDR2 SYDVKM. Trimming took off 6 bases at V and 5 bases at J, with 13 bases between the two ends. The CDR3 is 13 amino acids. CDR3 in DNA: TGTGCCAGCAGGGCCCAGGGATCAACTGAAGCTTTCTTT. Translated: CASRAQGSTEAFF.

The chain recombines TRBV4-1 with TRBJ2-7; 8 nucleotides match TRBD2. V dropped 3 bases and J dropped 7; count of bases not matched to a gene: 11. The CDR3 runs to 15 residues. CDR1 and CDR2 (germline): MGHRA, YSYEKL. The CDR3 DNA follows: TGCGCCAGCAGCCATAAGGACGGGAGGGCCGAGGAGCAGTACTTC. Amino acid sequence: CASSHKDGRAEEQYF.

The chain employs TRBV10-2 and TRBJ2-7; a weak D match, TRBD2 (6 bases). Germline CDR1 and CDR2: WSHSY and SAAADI. CDR3 length: 15 amino acids. V was clipped by 0 bases and J by 3 bases, with 12 bases between them. The DNA of the CDR3 is TGCGCCAGCAGTGAGTCTTCGGGACTCCGCTACGAGCAGTACTTC. Its protein product is CASSESSGLRYEQYF.